This T cell receptor (beta chain) emerged from a study of blood T cell repertoires in COVID-19 (TCRdb year 2020). Looking at the study overall: Samples from collaborators originated in the United States, Italy and Spain and spanned both the acute and convalescent phases of COVID-19. The material from the prospective study consisted of cDNA or gDNA derived from T cells, B-cell-depleted T cells, or PBMCs. Deeply sampled blood TCRbeta repertoires from subjects exposed to, actively infected with, or recovered from COVID-19 were included in the dataset. The repertoires were made available in a free public database intended to serve as a resource for research on the immune response to SARS-CoV-2. The samples were drawn from two sources: the first 160 participants of the ongoing ImmuneRACE study, and 950 to 1,500 subjects contributed by 6 global collaborators. Sample metadata almost always included a de-identified subject ID, COVID-19 status, age in years and sex. Where available, HLA class I and class II types were taken from metadata supplied by the sample provider and were not determined by assay-based typing.

One collaborating source in Seattle enrolled patients while the patients were actively infected and followed the patients over time throughout the course of disease. Each collaborating institution followed its own protocols to collect whole blood in K2EDTA tubes. For TCRbeta analysis, collaborator samples were shipped as frozen whole blood, as isolated PBMCs, or as DNA extracted from either sample type. TCRbeta CDR3 regions were amplified from genomic DNA using the immunoSEQ Assay, a bias-controlled multiplex PCR. Turning to the authors' computational methods: Nucleated cell counts per sample were estimated from amplification of reference gene primers within the assay. To quantify the absolute abundance of each unique TCRbeta CDR3 rearrangement, sequence reads were collapsed and filtered. For each sample, productive Simpson clonality was calculated as the square root of Simpson's diversity index across productive rearrangements. TCRdb took over this immuneACCESS table, retaining in-frame rearrangements with V and J assigned. Such tables are incomplete; in checked studies, under half of the missing clones stem from an unresolved V gene, and the remainder is unexplained. V, J and clone size were drawn from that table, and D and trimming were deduced from the DNA. Across this sample there are under 200,000 clones, with around 85% seen only once. The top ten clonotypes cover over 7% of the sample.

Summary of the overall study and its limitations: The quantity of clinical and demographic metadata differed by source and by participant and was supplied without curation.

This clone was observed a handful of times. Its antigen remains unidentified. Per-base quality was not reported, and no clone a single base away is much larger than it. Sequencing was performed on peripheral blood. This clonotype originated in a woman of 80 years or more with COVID-19, enrolled during active disease.

For the CDR3, the sequence is CASSLEAGKNTEAFF. The DNA sequence is given as TGTGCCAGCAGTTTGGAGGCAGGCAAGAACACTGAAGCTTTCTTT. The chain was built from TRBV27 and TRBJ1-1; confidence is insufficient to name the D gene. V was cut back by 3 bases and J by 1 base, leaving a gap of 12 bases between them. CDR1 and CDR2 were assigned from the germline V gene (reference sequence) as MNHEY and SMNVEV. Measured from the cysteine to the phenylalanine, the CDR3 is 15 residues long. The kept DNA is CDR3 alone, 45 bases in frame from the first base.